Listed below are T cell receptor beta chains from one sample, sequenced in a study of blood T cell repertoires in COVID-19. TCRdb's table, derived via immunoSEQ multiplex PCR, lists solely in-frame clones and lacks some. Of 150,000 to 200,000 clones listed, 85% are singletons. Sample: peripheral blood. These TCRs come from a human donor with acute or convalescent COVID-19. The donor label of this sample is uncertain. The CDR3 runs from the conserved cysteine through the conserved F or W. The D gene is left open where the match is weak. The size entry is marked missing in some rows and otherwise reads once, few, many or a size class.

>TRBJ1-1|once|.|TRBV7-9
CASILTQAYTEAFF
TGTGCCAGCATCCTGACACAGGCGTACACTGAAGCTTTCTTT
>TRBJ2-7|.|TRBD2|TRBV19
CASSLAGGPKEQYF
TGTGCCAGTAGCCTAGCGGGGGGGCCGAAAGAGCAGTACTTC
>TRBJ1-1|.|.|TRBV28
CASSFSFPGGGTEAFF
TGTGCCAGCAGTTTCTCATTCCCGGGAGGCGGCACTGAAGCTTTCTTT
>TRBJ2-5|.|TRBD2|TRBV3-1/TRBV3-2
CASSQRTSGGAVTQYF
TGTGCCAGCAGCCAACGGACTAGCGGGGGGGCCGTGACCCAGTACTTC
>TRBJ1-5|.|.|TRBV6-5
CASRTGYQPQHF
TGTGCCAGCAGAACAGGGTATCAGCCCCAGCATTTT
>TRBJ2-5|few|.|TRBV10-3
CAISDQGETQYF
TGTGCCATCAGTGATCAGGGTGAGACCCAGTACTTC
>TRBJ2-3|.|TRBD2|TRBV11-3
CASSFRLAAGADTQYF
TGTGCCAGCAGCTTCCGACTAGCTGCGGGGGCAGATACGCAGTATTTT
>TRBJ1-1|.|TRBD1|TRBV18
CASSPEDRAAFF
TGTGCCAGCTCACCAGAGGACAGGGCAGCTTTCTTT
>TRBJ1-3|.|TRBD1|TRBV27
CASSPTTGTGRFWVEYTIYF
TGTGCCAGCAGTCCAACTACCGGGACAGGGAGGTTTTGGGTTGAATACACCATATATTTT
>TRBJ1-4|.|.|TRBV2
CASSARTTGTATNEKLFF
TGTGCCAGCAGTGCGCGAACAACAGGGACCGCAACTAATGAAAAACTGTTTTTT
>TRBJ2-3|.|.|TRBV7-9
CASSSRDFGDLFLSGTQYF
TGTGCCAGCAGCTCCCGGGACTTTGGGGACTTGTTTTTATCAGGTACGCAGTATTTT
>TRBJ2-7|.|TRBD2|TRBV19
CASSIDRTSGNYEQYF
TGTGCCAGTAGTATAGATAGGACTAGCGGGAACTACGAGCAGTACTTC
>TRBJ1-1|.|.|TRBV6-5
CASTLGGATEAFF
TGTGCCAGCACTCTAGGGGGGGCCACTGAAGCTTTCTTT
>TRBJ1-2|.|.|TRBV5-1
CASSSGDIGYTF
TGCGCCAGCAGCTCCGGAGATATCGGCTACACCTTC
>TRBJ2-7|.|TRBD2|TRBV7-8
CASSLVASGGAFYEQYF
TGTGCCAGCAGCTTAGTTGCTAGCGGGGGGGCCTTCTACGAGCAGTACTTC
>TRBJ1-4|.|TRBD1|TRBV18
CASSQGAKFNEKLFF
TGTGCCAGCTCGCAGGGGGCGAAATTCAATGAAAAACTGTTTTTT
>TRBJ2-2|.|TRBD1|TRBV5-1
CASSLPGQGVLFF
TGCGCCAGCAGCTTGCCGGGACAGGGAGTGCTGTTTTTT
>TRBJ1-2|.|.|TRBV7-9
CASSLATLGGSNGYTF
TGTGCCAGCAGCTTAGCGACCCTGGGGGGGAGCAATGGCTACACCTTC
>TRBJ2-7|few|.|TRBV2
CASRRQGLFYEQYF
TGTGCCAGTAGAAGACAGGGACTTTTCTACGAGCAGTACTTC
>TRBJ2-2|.|TRBD1|TRBV27
CASRVTGQRTGELFF
TGTGCCAGCAGAGTAACGGGACAGAGGACCGGGGAGCTGTTTTTT
>TRBJ1-2|.|.|TRBV7-9
CASSLGLDGLINYGYTF
TGTGCCAGCAGCTTAGGTTTGGACGGACTTATTAACTATGGCTACACCTTC
>TRBJ2-1|.|.|TRBV3-1/TRBV3-2
CASSQDVAAGEQFF
TGTGCCAGCAGCCAAGATGTAGCCGCCGGGGAGCAGTTCTTC
>TRBJ1-6|.|.|TRBV21-1
CASSMSGTGGRNSPLHF
TGTGCCAGCAGCATGTCCGGGACAGGGGGTCGGAATTCACCCCTCCACTTT
>TRBJ2-1|few|TRBD2|TRBV6-5
CASSYSTLAGGQFF
TGTGCCAGCAGTTACTCCACACTAGCGGGGGGGCAGTTCTTC
>TRBJ1-1|.|.|TRBV29-1
CSAWNTEAFF
TGCAGCGCCTGGAACACTGAAGCTTTCTTT
>TRBJ1-1|once|TRBD1|TRBV6-5
CASRSGQGENTEAFF
TGTGCCAGCAGGTCGGGACAGGGTGAGAACACTGAAGCTTTCTTT
>TRBJ2-7|.|TRBD1|TRBV5-1
CASSPGQGSEQYF
TGCGCCAGCAGCCCAGGACAGGGAAGCGAGCAGTACTTC
>TRBJ1-6|.|TRBD1|TRBV2
CASKGQGLQNSPLHF
TGTGCCAGCAAAGGACAGGGGCTCCAAAATTCACCCCTCCACTTT
>TRBJ1-4|.|TRBD1|TRBV25-1
CASSEGVRQGNEKLFF
TGTGCCAGCAGTGAAGGCGTTAGACAGGGGAATGAAAAACTGTTTTTT
>TRBJ1-6|few|.|TRBV11-3
CASSFLQANSPLHF
TGTGCCAGCAGCTTTCTACAGGCTAATTCACCCCTCCACTTT
>TRBJ1-6|.|.|TRBV6-5
CASSSGQSYNSPLHF
TGTGCCAGCAGTTCCGGACAGTCCTATAATTCACCCCTCCACTTT
>TRBJ1-5|.|.|TRBV21-1
CASSNQGPYQPQHF
TGTGCCAGCAGCAATCAGGGGCCCTACCAGCCCCAGCATTTT
>TRBJ2-1|.|TRBD1|TRBV29-1
CSVDRGSEQFF
TGCAGCGTTGACAGGGGGAGTGAGCAGTTCTTC
>TRBJ1-2|.|TRBD1|TRBV5-1
CASSSTGDDYGYTF
TGCGCCAGCAGCTCCACAGGGGATGACTATGGCTACACCTTC
>TRBJ1-2|once|TRBD1|TRBV6-1
CASSEQGDWDGYTF
TGTGCCAGCAGTGAACAGGGGGATTGGGATGGCTACACCTTC
>TRBJ2-3|.|.|TRBV18
CASSPQGSLTDTQYF
TGTGCCAGCTCACCGCAGGGGAGTCTCACAGATACGCAGTATTTT
>TRBJ1-2|.|TRBD1|TRBV7-8
CASSRGTGGGHGYTF
TGTGCCAGCAGCCGGGGGACAGGGGGAGGACATGGCTACACCTTC
>TRBJ1-1|.|TRBD1|TRBV15
CATSNQLRGDTEAFF
TGTGCCACCAGCAACCAGCTCAGGGGGGACACTGAAGCTTTCTTT
>TRBJ2-3|.|TRBD2|TRBV5-4
CANSSGGGARDTQYF
TGTGCCAACAGCTCGGGCGGGGGGGCCCGGGATACGCAGTATTTT
>TRBJ1-2|.|TRBD1|TRBV29-1
CSVGGGSNYGYTF
TGCAGCGTTGGAGGGGGCAGTAACTATGGCTACACCTTC
>TRBJ1-3|.|TRBD1|TRBV5-8
CASSTGELETGNTIYF
TGTGCCAGCAGCACAGGGGAGTTAGAAACTGGAAACACCATATATTTT
>TRBJ1-6|.|.|TRBV2
CASIYRELRSPLHF
TGTGCCAGCATCTACCGGGAATTACGTTCACCCCTCCACTTT
>TRBJ2-7|.|.|TRBV5-6
CASSSVQGAYEQYF
TGTGCCAGCAGCTCGGTACAGGGCGCCTACGAGCAGTACTTC
>TRBJ1-2|.|.|TRBV11-2
CASSRNKDRYGYTF
TGTGCCAGCAGCCGAAACAAAGACAGATATGGCTACACCTTC
>TRBJ1-1|.|TRBD1|TRBV5-1
CASSGTGATEAFF
TGCGCCAGCAGCGGGACAGGGGCGACTGAAGCTTTCTTT
>TRBJ2-3|.|.|TRBV19
CASGRGTDTQYF
TGTGCCAGCGGGAGAGGCACAGATACGCAGTATTTT
>TRBJ1-1|few|.|TRBV3-1/TRBV3-2
CASSQRRNRDTEAFF
TGTGCCAGCAGCCAAAGGCGGAACAGGGACACTGAAGCTTTCTTT
>TRBJ2-2|.|TRBD2|TRBV7-7
CASSLSIGGGTGELFF
TGTGCCAGCAGCTTATCGATCGGGGGGGGCACCGGGGAGCTGTTTTTT
>TRBJ2-3|.|.|TRBV11-2
CASSERRQGGTKDTQYF
TGTGCCAGCAGCGAACGTAGACAGGGAGGCACCAAAGATACGCAGTATTTT
>TRBJ1-4|.|TRBD1|TRBV7-9
CASSWGQGREKLFF
TGTGCCAGCAGCTGGGGACAGGGGCGGGAAAAACTGTTTTTT
>TRBJ1-2|.|.|TRBV7-6
CASSSLLSGGVEIGGYTF
TGTGCCAGCAGCTCACTCCTAAGTGGGGGCGTCGAGATCGGTGGCTACACCTTC
>TRBJ1-6|.|.|TRBV5-6
CASNRERRFSPLHF
TGTGCCAGCAACCGGGAACGAAGGTTTTCACCCCTCCACTTT
>TRBJ1-4|.|.|TRBV3-1/TRBV3-2
CASSSGGKLFF
TGTGCCAGCAGCTCAGGTGGAAAACTGTTTTTT
>TRBJ1-2|.|TRBD1|TRBV19
CASNNRGHGYGYTF
TGTGCCAGTAATAACAGGGGGCACGGATATGGCTACACCTTC
>TRBJ1-6|once|TRBD1|TRBV28
CASKRTGETYNSPLHF
TGTGCCAGCAAGCGGACAGGGGAAACTTATAATTCACCCCTCCACTTT